Each of the 5 T cell receptor beta chains below was sequenced from the same sample in a study of cytomegalovirus exposure and HLA in healthy donors. PCR used 60 Vbeta primers and 13 Jbeta primers. TCRdb's copy holds only in-frame clones and misses some; the assay was immunoSEQ multiplex PCR. The profile shows nearly 110,000 clones, roughly 82% of them singletons. The sequenced sample was PBMCs. Receptor source: a woman aged 50 to 60 in good health and CMV-seropositive.

The chain employs TRBV5-1 and TRBJ2-7, with 9 bases matching TRBD1. Germline V gene sequence: CDR1 SGHRS, CDR2 YFSETQ. The J segment lost 0 bases and the V segment lost 4 bases, leaving 5 bases of the junction unmatched. This CDR3 comprises 15 residues. The CDR3 nucleotides read TGCGCCAGCAGCACGGGACAGGGAAGCTCCTACGAGCAGTACTTC. This gives the protein CASSTGQGSSYEQYF.

The chain has TRBV7-9 and TRBJ2-5; the D gene is possibly TRBD1 (6 bases). Germline V lookup: CDR1 SEHNR, CDR2 FQNEAQ (reference sequence). Trimming stripped 4 bases from V and 5 bases from J, with 17 bases between. This CDR3 spans 15 amino acids. The CDR3 bases are TGTGCCAGCAGCTCCCGACAGGCCTGGGGGGAGACCCAGTACTTC. Translated: CASSSRQAWGETQYF. Variable domain in full (rest from reference TRBV7-9 and TRBJ2-5): DTGVSQNPRHKITKRGQNVTFRCDPISEHNRLYWYRQTLGQGPEFLTYFQNEAQLEKSRLLSDRFSAERPKGSFSTLEIQRTEQGDSAMYLCASSSRQAWGETQYFGPGTRLLVL.

V and J are TRBV9 and TRBJ1-6, with TRBD1 as a possible D gene (6 bases). There are 16 residues in the CDR3. Trimming cost V 0 bases and J 7 bases, with 14 bases left between them. CDR1 is SGDLS and CDR2 is YYNGEE in the germline V gene. The CDR3 reads CASSVASTGKNSPLHF. CDR3 nucleotide sequence: TGTGCCAGCAGCGTAGCCTCTACAGGGAAGAATTCACCCCTCCACTTT.

The chain has TRBV28 and TRBJ1-5; TRBD1 is a possible D gene (5 bases). Trimming took 5 bases from V and 1 from J, leaving 12 bases between them. The CDR3 spans 15 residues. Germline V gene lookup returns CDR1 MDHEN and CDR2 SYDVKM. The CDR3 region is CASSAGGGSNQPQHF. The DNA for the CDR3 is TGTGCCAGCAGTGCCGGGGGGGGGAGCAATCAGCCCCAGCATTTT.

The chain recombines TRBV7-6 with TRBJ2-7; 7 bases map to TRBD1. The CDR3 has 16 amino acids. V lost 3 bases to trimming and J lost 3 bases; unmatched junction nucleotides: 11. CDR1 is SGHVS and CDR2 is FNYEAQ in the germline V gene. Written as DNA, the CDR3 is TGTGCCAGCAGCTTCAGCAGGGTGACAGGGAACTACGAGCAGTACTTC. This codes for CASSFSRVTGNYEQYF.